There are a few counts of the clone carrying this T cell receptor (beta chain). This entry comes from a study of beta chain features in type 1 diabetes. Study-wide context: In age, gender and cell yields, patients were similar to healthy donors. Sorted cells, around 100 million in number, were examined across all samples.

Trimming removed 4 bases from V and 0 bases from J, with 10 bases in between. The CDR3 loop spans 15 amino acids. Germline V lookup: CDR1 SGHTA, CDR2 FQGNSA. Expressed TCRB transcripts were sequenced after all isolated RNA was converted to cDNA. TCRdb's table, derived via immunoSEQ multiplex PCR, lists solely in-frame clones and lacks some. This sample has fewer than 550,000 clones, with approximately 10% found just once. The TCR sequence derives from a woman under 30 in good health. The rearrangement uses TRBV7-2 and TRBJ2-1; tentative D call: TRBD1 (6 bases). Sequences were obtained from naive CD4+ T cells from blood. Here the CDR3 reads CASSSRGPSYNEQFF. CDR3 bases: TGTGCCAGCAGCTCCAGGGGACCCTCCTACAATGAGCAGTTCTTC.